These T cell receptor beta chains were read from a single sample in a study of T cell responses to AZD1222 COVID-19 vaccine. Generated by immunoSEQ multiplex PCR, the TCRdb table keeps only in-frame clones and is missing some. The sample includes about 140,000 clones, 85% to 95% of them seen just once. Material: peripheral blood, obtained after recovery from COVID-19. These receptors were taken from an adult who had recovered from COVID-19. CDR3s include the opening cysteine and the closing phenylalanine or tryptophan. A D gene is named only where the DNA matches it firmly. A row's size may be missing; if present it is once, few, many or a size class.

v_call	j_call	d_call	clone_size	cdr3_aa	cdr3_nt
TRBV27	TRBJ2-2	.	.	CASSLGGSAGELFF	TGTGCCAGCAGTTTAGGTGGGTCGGCCGGGGAGCTGTTTTTT
TRBV27	TRBJ1-5	.	.	CASSFAGSTYNQPQHF	TGTGCCAGCAGTTTCGCGGGCTCGACTTACAATCAGCCCCAGCATTTT
TRBV3-1/TRBV3-2	TRBJ1-5	.	once	CASSQLDQPQHF	TGTGCCAGCAGCCAGCTAGATCAGCCCCAGCATTTT
TRBV11-2	TRBJ2-5	.	.	CASSLMSGETQYF	TGTGCCAGCAGCTTAATGAGCGGAGAGACCCAGTACTTC
TRBV28	TRBJ1-1	.	once	CASSLEGSDTEAFF	TGTGCCAGCAGTTTGGAGGGGTCGGACACTGAAGCTTTCTTT
TRBV28	TRBJ2-1	TRBD1	.	CASRRTGEQFF	TGTGCCAGCAGACGGACAGGGGAGCAGTTCTTC
TRBV28	TRBJ2-7	TRBD2	.	CAGGPSGSYEQYF	TGTGCCGGCGGGCCTAGCGGCTCCTACGAGCAGTACTTC
TRBV5-5	TRBJ1-1	TRBD1	.	CASGPGTGGTEAFF	TGTGCCAGCGGGCCAGGGACAGGGGGCACTGAAGCTTTCTTT
TRBV7-2	TRBJ2-1	.	.	CASSLWQGTYNEQFF	TGTGCCAGCAGCTTATGGCAGGGGACATACAATGAGCAGTTCTTC
TRBV19	TRBJ2-4	TRBD2	.	CASSPRVGGRFAKNIQYF	TGTGCCAGTAGTCCCCGAGTTGGCGGGAGATTTGCCAAAAACATTCAGTACTTC
TRBV7-2	TRBJ2-7	.	.	CASSLEQGYEQYF	TGTGCCAGCAGCTTGGAACAGGGTTACGAGCAGTACTTC
TRBV9	TRBJ2-5	TRBD2	.	CASSVGTSGRMETQYF	TGTGCCAGCAGCGTAGGGACTAGCGGGAGGATGGAGACCCAGTACTTC
TRBV7-2	TRBJ1-2	.	.	CASSFLAGAGYTF	TGTGCCAGCAGCTTCCTGGCAGGGGCCGGCTACACCTTC
TRBV7-9	TRBJ2-7	TRBD1	.	CASSPDRAGLYEQYF	TGTGCCAGCAGTCCTGACAGGGCAGGCCTCTACGAGCAGTACTTC
TRBV7-8	TRBJ1-1	.	.	CASSLVGGQLNTEAFF	TGTGCCAGCAGCTTAGTAGGAGGACAGTTGAACACTGAAGCTTTCTTT
TRBV27	TRBJ1-1	.	once	CASTPTGGSTEAFF	TGTGCCAGCACCCCGACCGGGGGAAGCACTGAAGCTTTCTTT
TRBV18	TRBJ2-5	.	.	CASSPPGQETQYF	TGTGCCAGCTCACCACCCGGGCAAGAGACCCAGTACTTC
TRBV5-3	TRBJ2-3	.	once	CARNSGISTDTQYF	TGTGCCAGAAATAGCGGAATTAGCACAGATACGCAGTATTTT
TRBV29-1	TRBJ2-7	.	.	CSVGHVPYEQYF	TGCAGCGTTGGGCACGTGCCCTACGAGCAGTACTTC
TRBV28	TRBJ1-1	.	.	CASSLRNTYTEAFF	TGTGCCAGCAGTTTAAGGAACACATACACTGAAGCTTTCTTT
TRBV28	TRBJ2-3	TRBD1	.	CASSSHRGQSDTQYF	TGTGCCAGCAGTTCCCACAGGGGGCAATCAGATACGCAGTATTTT
TRBV3-1/TRBV3-2	TRBJ2-7	TRBD2	.	CASSQDGSGRGSYEQYF	TGTGCCAGCAGCCAAGATGGAAGCGGGAGAGGATCCTACGAGCAGTACTTC
TRBV18	TRBJ2-7	TRBD1	.	CASSPKGQGYEQYF	TGTGCCAGCTCACCAAAGGGACAGGGCTACGAGCAGTACTTC
TRBV7-2	TRBJ1-1	.	.	CASSLAAGRTFF	TGTGCCAGCAGTCTTGCCGCAGGGAGGACTTTCTTT
TRBV3-1/TRBV3-2	TRBJ2-3	TRBD1	.	CASSQGPGQGAQDTQYF	TGTGCCAGCAGCCAAGGCCCGGGACAGGGGGCGCAAGATACGCAGTATTTT
TRBV5-1	TRBJ1-1	TRBD1	.	CASTRDRTMNTEAFF	TGCGCCAGCACAAGGGACAGGACCATGAACACTGAAGCTTTCTTT
TRBV7-9	TRBJ2-3	TRBD2	.	CASSLGGTSGNTDTQYF	TGTGCCAGCAGCTTAGGGGGGACTAGCGGTAACACAGATACGCAGTATTTT
TRBV28	TRBJ2-2	TRBD1	.	CASADRGEIAGELFF	TGTGCCAGCGCCGACAGGGGGGAGATCGCCGGGGAGCTGTTTTTT
TRBV7-6	TRBJ1-2	.	.	CASTLSGDGYTF	TGTGCCAGCACCCTATCGGGGGACGGCTACACCTTC
TRBV5-8	TRBJ2-1	.	.	CASSLAKQFF	TGTGCCAGCAGCTTGGCGAAGCAGTTCTTC
TRBV4-1	TRBJ1-2	TRBD1	.	CASSQERGQYGYTF	TGCGCCAGCAGCCAAGAGAGGGGACAGTATGGCTACACCTTC
TRBV11-2	TRBJ1-2	TRBD1	.	CASSLRYGDRGILSGYTF	TGTGCCAGCAGCTTGCGGTACGGTGACAGGGGGATCCTCTCGGGCTACACCTTC
TRBV27	TRBJ2-7	TRBD1	medium-sized	CASRLVGTDSPYEQYF	TGTGCCAGTAGGCTGGTCGGGACAGACTCTCCCTACGAGCAGTACTTC
TRBV28	TRBJ1-2	.	.	CASRAGVGYTF	TGTGCCAGCAGAGCGGGGGTTGGCTACACCTTC